The TCR beta chain described here comes from a study of blood T cell repertoires in COVID-19. About the research overall: Acute and convalescent COVID-19 samples came from the United States, Italy and Spain. PBMCs, B-cell-depleted T cells, or T cells were the source of the cDNA or gDNA that made up the material.

Recovered participants had two consecutive negative NP/OP PCR tests, healthcare professional clearance, or symptom resolution. The data were produced by immunoSEQ multiplex PCR, yet TCRdb's version contains in-frame clones alone and is incomplete. This table holds about 380,000 clones, 88% found once. Sequencing input: PBMCs or T cells enriched from blood (not recorded which). The receptor's source is a woman under 30 who had recovered from COVID-19.

The CDR3 region is CASSQSQINQPQHF. CDR3 DNA: TGCGCCAGCAGCCAAAGTCAGATCAATCAGCCCCAGCATTTT. The V gene is TRBV4-1, the J gene TRBJ1-5; D remains unclear. Germline V gives CDR1 MGHRA, CDR2 YSYEKL. The ends were cut back, 2 bases at V and 3 bases at J, with 8 bases in the middle. This CDR3 region has 14 residues.